This entry is about one TCR beta chain. This receptor's antigen is unknown. No base quality values were provided; no much bigger clone lies one nucleotide off. To synthesize cDNA, template-switch 5'RACE was performed with a primer carrying a 10-nucleotide random unique molecular identifier so that each TCR transcript was tagged. Over 170 million TCR-beta sequences, covering 15-18 subjects, were produced in each sequencing run. The RNeasy kit was used for extraction of total RNA. The KAPA Real-time Library Amplification kit was used to amplify TCR-beta VDJ regions with primers targeting the TCR constant region and the 5'RACE anchor. Sample indexes and Illumina adaptors were added in a first PCR, after which library yield was increased in a second PCR. After purification with Ampure beads, the TCR product of roughly 650 bp was size-selected on a 2% E-gel SizeSelection system. Before pooling, libraries had their quality checked on a Bioanalyzer, their concentration measured with Qubit, and their quantity determined with the Kapa Library Quantification kit. An Illumina HiSeq 2500 sequenced the libraries paired-end 2 x 150 bp. To increase sequence diversity, about 25-31% phiX was spiked into each library pool. The original pipeline was this. The UMI-based MiGEC pipeline processed quality-filtered reads and removed over 80% of raw TCR sequences during error correction. VDJ genes were aligned to IMGT germline references, and clonotypes were defined by unique CDR3 amino acid sequence plus V-J genes. VDJtools evaluated clonal expansion, Shannon diversity and CDR3 relatedness (CalcPairwiseDistances, ClusterSamples); CLCbio workbench built phylogenetic trees. Clones with at least 8 unique UMIs were defined as expanded, with this threshold being based on coefficient-of-variation modelling across technical triplicates. TCRdb's own reprocessing of the public reads used fastp at Q25 and MiXCR and kept productive beta chains. CDR3 protein sequences are deduplicated, and each keeps its most common genes and DNA. These V and J calls originate from TCRdb's pipeline instead of the authors' own analysis. The sample includes about 39,000 distinct CDR3 sequences, with 7% to 8.5% observed a single time. Roughly 5.6% of the sample is in the top ten clones.

These data come from a study of neurological immune-mediated disorders (dated by TCRdb to the late 2010s). For the study in its entirety: Peripheral blood TCR-beta repertoires from patients with HTLV-I-associated myelopathy (HAM/TSP), patients with multiple sclerosis, and healthy controls were compared in the study using UMI-based sequencing. The cohort included approximately 70 subjects: around 15 with HAM/TSP, roughly 35 with multiple sclerosis, and around 20 healthy controls. Longitudinal samples, technical triplicates and paired sorted CD4+ and CD8+ T-cell subsets, alongside PBMC samples, were included among the roughly 96 TCR-beta libraries. What the authors observed across the whole study: No identical CDR3 amino acid sequences were found to be shared among expanded clones across subjects, suggesting that TCR-beta repertoires were private in all groups. TCR clonal expansion was highest in HAM/TSP patients and lowest in MS patients, with MS patients falling below even healthy controls.

The healthy controls were volunteers from blood banks in Maryland, USA. TCR libraries for sorted subsets were made from some 1 million sorted CD4+ or CD8+ T cells. Peripheral blood underwent Ficoll-Hypaque density gradient centrifugation to isolate PBMCs, which were then cryopreserved in liquid nitrogen. Paired sorted CD4+ and CD8+ subsets came from healthy controls, HAM/TSP patients and MS patients. In the germline V gene, CDR1 corresponds to MDHEN and CDR2 to SYDVKM. From its cysteine to its phenylalanine, the CDR3 spans 17 amino acids. Kept here is only the CDR3 DNA, which spans 51 bases and is read in frame from base 1.

The sequencing input was CD4+ T cells from blood. The chain is encoded by TRBV28 joined to TRBJ2-7, with TRBD1 identical over 10 junction bases. The J call may be incorrect, as the DNA end agrees better with TRBJ2-5. This receptor was identified in a man aged 50 to 59 in good health. This receptor has the CDR3 CASSQLDRGRGQETQYF. The nucleotide sequence is TGTGCCAGCAGTCAACTTGACAGGGGGCGAGGCCAAGAGACCCAGTACTTC.